The present entry profiles one TCR beta chain with its context. The sample originates from a study of graft-versus-host responses after intestinal transplantation. Responder cells that were proliferating and CFSE-low, both CD3+CD4+ and CD3+CD8+, were sorted after the reaction. General study findings and limits: Some patients had graft-donor T cell macrochimerism. In their allografts, the ratios of graft-versus-host to host-versus-graft T cell clones were high. Among circulating GvH clones, peak levels were associated with early post-transplant declines in HvG clones.

The V gene lost 3 bases and the J gene lost 1 base, with 9 bases spanning the gap. The CDR3 is 13 amino acids. In germline, CDR1 is GTSNPN, CDR2 SVGIG (reference sequence). Profiled with immunoSEQ multiplex PCR; TCRdb holds only in-frame clones, not every one. Here the sample spans more than 2,000 clones, 28% being singletons. The sequences come from alloreactive CD4+ T cells from a mixed lymphocyte reaction culture, collected before transplantation. Documented subset: CFSE-low proliferating T cells sorted from approximately six-day pre-transplant mixed lymphocyte reaction (GvH or HvG direction). The receptor comes from a human patient who was an organ donor for intestinal transplantation. The chain recombines TRBV30 with TRBJ1-2; tentatively, D is TRBD1 (5 bases). The CDR3 nucleotides read TGTGCCTGGAGCACAGGTCTTAACTATGGCTACACCTTC. Protein: CAWSTGLNYGYTF.